Below, 21 T cell receptor beta chains from the same sample are listed, as sequenced in a study of PD-L1 blockade in urothelial cancer. The method was immunoSEQ multiplex PCR; TCRdb's version includes in-frame clones alone and lacks a portion of them. The sample holds over 100,000 clones, less than 95% seen once. Time point noted: peripheral blood 6 weeks after treatment start. The sequences come from PBMCs, collected around atezolizumab (anti-PD-L1) treatment. The receptor set was obtained from a man aged 60-69 years with urothelial cancer.

As to this clone: Other DNA sequences in the same sample also yield this CDR3. The chain uses TRBV7-3 and TRBJ2-5, with D uncertain. This CDR3 spans 13 amino acids. The germline CDR1 and CDR2 sequences are SGHTA and FQGTGA. The V end was cut by 1 base, the J end by 3 bases, with 6 bases between. In DNA form, the CDR3 reads TGTGCCAGCAGCTTAAGCGGAGAAGAGACCCAGTACTTC. Protein product: CASSLSGEETQYF.

The chain joins TRBV14 to TRBJ2-5; TRBD2 matches at 7 bases. There are 14 residues in the CDR3. The ends lost 2 bases at V and 2 bases at J; junction bases unmatched: 2. CDR1 SGHDN and CDR2 FVKESK come from the germline V gene. The CDR3 sequence: CASSQLGGQETQYF. The CDR3 DNA sequence: TGTGCCAGCAGCCAACTCGGGGGGCAAGAGACCCAGTACTTC.

The chain recombines TRBV2 with TRBJ2-3; 7 bases fit TRBD1. Germline assignment: CDR1 SNHLY and CDR2 FYNNEI. The CDR3 consists of 14 residues. The V gene end was trimmed by 8 bases and the J gene end by 3 bases; junction bases not matched to a gene: 8. In DNA form, the CDR3 reads TGTGCCAGCGGTAGGGACAGCACAACAGATACGCAGTATTTT. Translating gives CASGRDSTTDTQYF.

The chain combines TRBV12-5 with TRBJ2-3, with 9 bases identical to TRBD1. This CDR3 comprises 16 residues. V lost 2 bases and J lost 2; bases outside the gene matches: 5. Germline V CDR1 and CDR2: LGHNT, FRNRAP. The CDR3 DNA reads as TGTGCTAGTGGTTTGCAGACAGGGGGTCTCACAGATACGCAGTATTTT. Protein product: CASGLQTGGLTDTQYF.

This sequence joins TRBV2 and TRBJ2-3; no reliable D call. Trimming took off 1 base at V and 6 bases at J, with 11 bases between the two ends. This CDR3 region has 14 residues. The V gene's germline CDR1 is SNHLY and CDR2 FYNNEI. Here the CDR3 DNA reads TGTGCCAGCAGTGAAGACCGGGTCATGGATACGCAGTATTTT. Amino acid sequence: CASSEDRVMDTQYF.

The V and J genes are TRBV7-6 and TRBJ2-1; D is unresolved. Per germline, CDR1 SGHVS and CDR2 FNYEAQ. Deletions cut 2 bases from V and 3 bases from J, with 5 bases between. The CDR3 runs to 13 residues. Here the CDR3 reads CASSLLNYNEQFF. CDR3 coding DNA: TGTGCCAGCAGCTTATTAAACTACAATGAGCAGTTCTTC.

The CDR3 spells CASSLTDTYEQYF. CDR3 nucleotides: TGCGCCAGCAGCCTGACAGATACCTACGAGCAGTACTTC. The chain links TRBV5-1 to TRBJ2-7; maybe TRBD1 (5 bases). Germline CDR1 is SGHRS and CDR2 is YFSETQ. There are 13 residues in the CDR3. Trimming stripped 4 bases from V and 2 bases from J, with 10 bases between.

The chain employs TRBV5-1 and TRBJ2-7; 9 bases align to TRBD2. Germline CDR1 and CDR2: SGHRS and YFSETQ. The CDR3 spans 15 residues. Losses at the gene ends were 4 bases for V and 0 bases for J; bases not matched to a gene: 5. The CDR3 nucleotides are TGCGCCAGCAGCACTAGCGGGTTCAGCTCCTACGAGCAGTACTTC. Translated, it gives CASSTSGFSSYEQYF. The complete variable domain, with remaining parts taken from reference TRBV5-1 and TRBJ2-7, reads KAGVTQTPRYLIKTRGQQVTLSCSPISGHRSVSWYQQTPGQGLQFLFEYFSETQRNKGNFPGRFSGRQFSNSRSEMNVSTLELGDSALYLCASSTSGFSSYEQYFGPGTRLTVT.

This chain connects TRBV5-4 to TRBJ2-5; 10 bases are shared with TRBD1. V shed 5 bases and J 4 bases; nucleotides not matched to a gene: 14. Germline assignment: CDR1 SGHNT and CDR2 YYREEE (reference sequence). There are 17 residues in the CDR3. CDR3 nucleotides: TGTGCCAGCAGTGGAGACAGGGGGCGCCCCGCAGGAGAGACCCAGTACTTC. Amino acid sequence: CASSGDRGRPAGETQYF. The full variable domain, rest sourced from reference TRBV5-4 and TRBJ2-5, is ETGVTQSPTHLIKTRGQQVTLRCSSQSGHNTVSWYQQALGQGPQFIFQYYREEENGRGNFPPRFSGLQFPNYSSELNVNALELDDSALYLCASSGDRGRPAGETQYFGPGTRLLVL.

The chain has TRBV4-1 and TRBJ1-6; TRBD1 agrees at 8 bases. This CDR3 is 17 amino acids long. With 5 bases clipped from V and 14 bases from J, the junction kept 20 bases outside the gene matches. Germline V gene sequence: CDR1 MGHRA, CDR2 YSYEKL. The CDR3 loop is CASSSPTRTGPWGSLHF. The CDR3 DNA follows: TGCGCCAGCAGCTCCCCAACTCGGACAGGGCCTTGGGGGTCCCTCCACTTT.

The gene calls are TRBV28 and TRBJ2-1; a weak D match, TRBD2 (5 bases). CDR1 is MDHEN and CDR2 is SYDVKM in the germline V gene. Trimming removed 5 bases from V and 9 bases from J, with 14 bases in between. The CDR3 spans 13 residues. This chain's CDR3 is CASSPGPSGEQFF. The DNA of the CDR3 is TGTGCCAGCAGTCCCGGCCCCAGCGGTGAGCAGTTCTTC.

The genes are TRBV6-5 and TRBJ1-1; the D is unclear. V gave up 9 bases and J gave up 5 bases, with 16 bases separating them. Germline CDR1 MNHEY, CDR2 SVGAGI. This CDR3 contains 13 residues. CDR3 region: CASASGSWTEAFF. The CDR3 DNA sequence: TGTGCCAGTGCATCAGGATCGTGGACTGAAGCTTTCTTT.

CDR3 region: CASSPQGTSYEQYF. The CDR3 DNA reads as TGCGCCAGCAGCCCTCAGGGAACCTCCTACGAGCAGTACTTC. The V and J genes are TRBV5-1 and TRBJ2-7; possible D gene TRBD1, 5 bases. This CDR3 comprises 14 residues. From germline, CDR1 is SGHRS and CDR2 YFSETQ. Trimming left V 4 bases short and J 0 bases short, with 11 bases between. The whole variable domain, remainder taken from reference TRBV5-1 and TRBJ2-7, is KAGVTQTPRYLIKTRGQQVTLSCSPISGHRSVSWYQQTPGQGLQFLFEYFSETQRNKGNFPGRFSGRQFSNSRSEMNVSTLELGDSALYLCASSPQGTSYEQYFGPGTRLTVT.

This sequence joins TRBV6-1 and TRBJ1-1; no clear D gene. This CDR3 has 14 residues. V lost 6 bases, J lost 2 bases, and 13 bases lay in between. Germline CDR1 reads MNHNS; CDR2 reads SASEGT. Written as DNA, the CDR3 is TGTGCCAGCAGGCCAGGTTGGGCAAACACTGAAGCTTTCTTT. Its translation is CASRPGWANTEAFF.

The V and J genes are TRBV19 and TRBJ2-2; TRBD2 agrees at 8 bases. The V and J ends lost 4 bases and 6 bases, in that order; junction bases with no gene match: 10. The CDR3 covers 16 residues. Germline V CDR1 and CDR2: LNHDA, SQIVND (reference sequence). CDR3 sequence reads: CASSTPGTSLPGELFF. The DNA for the CDR3 is TGTGCCAGTAGTACTCCTGGGACTAGTCTCCCCGGGGAGCTGTTTTTT.

The chain joins TRBV7-2 to TRBJ2-7, with D possibly TRBD2 on 6 matching bases. CDR3 size: 14 residues. Looked up from germline, CDR1 is SGHTA and CDR2 is FQGNSA. With 5 bases removed from V and 5 bases from J, the gap between germline ends came to 16 bases. The CDR3 is CASSMNLIADEQYF. As DNA, the CDR3 is TGTGCCAGCAGCATGAATCTTATAGCGGACGAGCAGTACTTC.

This clone turned up a few times. The V call is TRBV15, the J call TRBJ2-7, with 8 nucleotides matching TRBD2. J gave up 6 bases and V 2 bases, and 21 bases lay outside the gene matches. Germline assignment: CDR1 LNHNV and CDR2 YYDKDF (reference sequence). The length of the CDR3 is 19 residues. CDR3 DNA: TGTGCCACCAGCAGATCAACCGGGCTAGCGGGCTTATTAGTGGGCGAGCAGTACTTC. It codes for CATSRSTGLAGLLVGEQYF.

The chain recombines TRBV2 with TRBJ2-7, with 7 bases that match TRBD1. Losses at the gene ends were 7 bases for V and 2 bases for J; bases not matched to a gene: 5. CDR3 length equals 13 residues. The germline V gene has CDR1 SNHLY and CDR2 FYNNEI. CDR3 sequence reads: CASKRGQTYEQYF. The CDR3 DNA is TGTGCCAGCAAAAGGGGGCAAACCTACGAGCAGTACTTC.

This clone was seen a single time. The chain links TRBV9 to TRBJ2-5; 9 bases align to TRBD1. With V trimmed by 3 bases and J by 4 bases, 4 bases remained unmatched. CDR1 and CDR2 (germline): SGDLS, YYNGEE. The CDR3 length is 14 residues. This chain's CDR3 is CASSGHRGLETQYF. The CDR3 DNA reads TGTGCCAGCAGCGGGCACAGGGGGCTAGAGACCCAGTACTTC.

The chain recombines TRBV27 with TRBJ2-3; 11 bases match TRBD2. Germline assignment: CDR1 MNHEY and CDR2 SMNVEV (reference sequence). The CDR3 extends over 15 amino acids. CDR3 nucleotide sequence: TGTCAAGTTATAGCGGGAGGGCCGGGCACAGATACGCAGTATTTT. The encoded protein is CQVIAGGPGTDTQYF.

The V and J genes are TRBV30 and TRBJ2-5; the match to TRBD1 covers 7 bases. This CDR3 is built from 14 residues. With 1 base clipped from V and 5 bases from J, the junction kept 7 bases outside the gene matches. CDR1 and CDR2 from the germline V gene are GTSNPN and SVGIG (reference sequence). The CDR3 DNA reads as TGTGCCTGGAGTGGTACAGGGGCAGGGGAGACCCAGTACTTC. Protein sequence: CAWSGTGAGETQYF. Full variable domain (outside the CDR3, taken from reference TRBV30 and TRBJ2-5): SQTIHQWPATLVQPVGSPLSLECTVEGTSNPNLYWYRQAAGRGLQLLFYSVGIGQISSEVPQNLSASRPQDRQFILSSKKLLLSDSGFYLCAWSGTGAGETQYFGPGTRLLVL.